This T cell receptor beta chain was captured by sequencing in a study of T cells in tumors after PD-1 blockade. Study context: Patients had no prior checkpoint blockade, systemic immunosuppressants, or anti-cancer therapy within 4 weeks. Daily vismodegib 150 mg continued in a subset of anti-PD-1-treated patients. Each patient got pembrolizumab 200 mg every 3 weeks or cemiplimab 350 mg every 2 weeks.

The CDR3 loop spans 17 amino acids. Germline V CDR1 and CDR2: SGHKS, YYEKEE (reference sequence). The V segment lost 4 bases and the J segment 0 bases; nucleotides outside the gene matches: 9. Template: tumor biopsy or peripheral blood genomic DNA, roughly 600-6,004 ng per sample. In its sample, this clone was seen once. The method was immunoSEQ multiplex PCR; TCRdb's version includes in-frame clones alone and lacks a portion of them. The sample includes about 33,000 clones, 78% of them seen just once. Specimen: PBMCs, collected before anti-PD-1 treatment. The rearrangement links TRBV5-5 to TRBJ2-2, with TRBD2 identical over 7 bases. This receptor was identified in a human donor with basal cell carcinoma. CDR3 residues: CASSLYPGGANTGELFF. The CDR3 DNA sequence: TGTGCCAGCAGCCTCTACCCGGGGGGAGCGAACACCGGGGAGCTGTTTTTT.